This is a list of T cell receptor beta chains from one sample in a study of shared clonotypes between healthy human individuals. Method: immunoSEQ multiplex PCR; TCRdb's copy keeps in-frame clones and lacks some. Of roughly 2 million clones in the sample, about 95% are singletons; the top ten hold roughly 1%. The material sequenced was naive CD8+ T cells sorted from blood. The receptors stem from a young man in good health. Each CDR3 is given with its conserved first and last residue. Fields, in order: clone size, D gene, V gene, J gene, CDR3 DNA, CDR3 protein. D genes are given only for firm matches. For some rows the clone size is stated as once, few or many, or as a class when expanded; others skip it.

size: .
D: .
V: TRBV27
J: TRBJ1-2
DNA: TGTGCCAGCTCGCCATGGGGAGGTGGTGGCTACACCTTC
CDR3: CASSPWGGGGYTF

size: .
D: .
V: TRBV27
J: TRBJ2-5
DNA: TGTGCCAGCAGTCCCATCCCCCCCCAAGAGACCCAGTACTTC
CDR3: CASSPIPPQETQYF

size: .
D: .
V: TRBV7-2
J: TRBJ1-1
DNA: TGTGCCAGCAGCTGGCCGGGACATCAGGTAGCGAACACTGAAGCTTTCTTT
CDR3: CASSWPGHQVANTEAFF

size: once
D: .
V: TRBV10-3
J: TRBJ2-7
DNA: TGTGCCATCAGTGATTCGGACGACTCCTACGAGCAGTACTTC
CDR3: CAISDSDDSYEQYF

size: .
D: .
V: TRBV28
J: TRBJ2-7
DNA: TGTGCCAGCAGTTTAGTCGGGTCCTCCTACGAGCAGTACTTC
CDR3: CASSLVGSSYEQYF

size: .
D: .
V: TRBV7-9
J: TRBJ1-2
DNA: TGTGCCAGCAGCTTAGGAACTCTCGGTGGCTACACCTTC
CDR3: CASSLGTLGGYTF

size: .
D: .
V: TRBV7-3
J: TRBJ2-5
DNA: TGTGCCAGCAGCCTCGCGGGCGGGAATCAAGAGACCCAGTACTTC
CDR3: CASSLAGGNQETQYF

size: once
D: TRBD1
V: TRBV4-1
J: TRBJ2-7
DNA: TGCGCCAGCAGCTACCGGACAGGGTATTACGAGCAGTACTTC
CDR3: CASSYRTGYYEQYF

size: .
D: TRBD2
V: TRBV10-2
J: TRBJ2-1
DNA: TGCGCCAGCAGGGGGGTTGGGGACTATCCTCGGAATGAGCAGTTCTTC
CDR3: CASRGVGDYPRNEQFF

size: .
D: TRBD1
V: TRBV7-9
J: TRBJ2-2
DNA: TGTGCCAGCAGCCTAGGGGACAGGACCGGGGAGCTGTTTTTT
CDR3: CASSLGDRTGELFF

size: .
D: .
V: TRBV15
J: TRBJ1-4
DNA: TGTGCCACCAGACAATACGGAAAACTGTTTTTT
CDR3: CATRQYGKLFF

size: .
D: .
V: TRBV2
J: TRBJ2-7
DNA: TGTGCCGGACGGGACGACTCCTACGAGCAGTACTTC
CDR3: CAGRDDSYEQYF

size: .
D: TRBD2
V: TRBV5-4
J: TRBJ2-1
DNA: TGTGCCAGCAGCCAGCACACTAGCGGGAATGAGCAGTTCTTC
CDR3: CASSQHTSGNEQFF

size: .
D: .
V: TRBV28
J: TRBJ1-1
DNA: TGTGCCAGCAGTTTCCGGGGGCAGACCACTGAAGCTTTCTTT
CDR3: CASSFRGQTTEAFF

size: .
D: TRBD1
V: TRBV27
J: TRBJ1-5
DNA: TGTGCCAGCAGGACCTCGGGACAGGGCGTTAATCAGCCCCAGCATTTT
CDR3: CASRTSGQGVNQPQHF

size: .
D: TRBD2
V: TRBV7-2
J: TRBJ2-2
DNA: TGTGCCAGCAGCTTAGACGTTAGCGGGAGGGGGGAGCTGTTTTTT
CDR3: CASSLDVSGRGELFF

size: .
D: .
V: TRBV21-1
J: TRBJ2-7
DNA: TGTGCCAGCAGCAAGACAACAGGATACGAGCAGTACTTC
CDR3: CASSKTTGYEQYF

size: .
D: TRBD1
V: TRBV7-6
J: TRBJ2-5
DNA: TGTGCCAGCAGGGACAGGGCCGAGGAGACCCAGTACTTC
CDR3: CASRDRAEETQYF

size: once
D: .
V: TRBV18
J: TRBJ2-7
DNA: TGTGCCAGCTCACCAGGGGTGGACTTTTCCTACGAGCAGTACTTC
CDR3: CASSPGVDFSYEQYF

size: few
D: .
V: TRBV5-6
J: TRBJ2-7
DNA: TGTGCCAGCAGTCCCGGGTCCCCTGAGCAGTACTTC
CDR3: CASSPGSPEQYF

size: .
D: TRBD2
V: TRBV4-1
J: TRBJ2-7
DNA: TGCGCCAGCAGCCACCTAGCGGGGGCCGCCTACGAGCAGTACTTC
CDR3: CASSHLAGAAYEQYF

size: .
D: .
V: TRBV6-1
J: TRBJ1-1
DNA: TGTGCCAGCAGGGCGTACAGGTTCCTGAACACTGAAGCTTTCTTT
CDR3: CASRAYRFLNTEAFF

size: .
D: .
V: TRBV7-9
J: TRBJ2-1
DNA: TGTGCCAGCAGCTCCCCAATGACGAGTCCGGGGGATGAGCAGTTCTTC
CDR3: CASSSPMTSPGDEQFF

size: .
D: .
V: TRBV6-5
J: TRBJ2-7
DNA: TGTGCCAGCAGTTACGCGGGGTCGTCGTACGAGCAGTACTTC
CDR3: CASSYAGSSYEQYF

size: .
D: .
V: TRBV27
J: TRBJ2-1
DNA: TGTGCCAGCAGTTTAATATCGGGGACCAGGGAGCAGTTCTTC
CDR3: CASSLISGTREQFF

size: .
D: .
V: TRBV11-2
J: TRBJ2-7
DNA: TGTGCCAGCAGCCCGGGGCCAGGGGTCGAGCAGTACTTC
CDR3: CASSPGPGVEQYF

size: .
D: TRBD1
V: TRBV18
J: TRBJ2-7
DNA: TGTGCCAGCTCACCACAAGAAAGCTCGGACAGGGACTACGAGCAGTACTTC
CDR3: CASSPQESSDRDYEQYF

size: .
D: .
V: TRBV30
J: TRBJ2-1
DNA: TGTGCCGAGGGTGTCAATGAGCAGTTCTTC
CDR3: CAEGVNEQFF

size: .
D: TRBD1
V: TRBV28
J: TRBJ2-7
DNA: TGTGCCAGCAGTTTACGACAGGGGCACGAGCAGTACTTC
CDR3: CASSLRQGHEQYF

size: .
D: .
V: TRBV30
J: TRBJ1-2
DNA: TGTGCCTGGTTCCCGGGACTGGGGTATGGCTACACCTTC
CDR3: CAWFPGLGYGYTF

size: .
D: TRBD1
V: TRBV6-6
J: TRBJ2-2
DNA: TGTGCCAGCAGTTACATTGGGACAGGGACTACCGGGGAGCTGTTTTTT
CDR3: CASSYIGTGTTGELFF

size: .
D: TRBD2
V: TRBV5-4
J: TRBJ2-7
DNA: TGTGCCAGCAGCTCCTCCCTAGCGCGGGAGGGATACGAGCAGTACTTC
CDR3: CASSSSLAREGYEQYF

size: .
D: TRBD2
V: TRBV5-4
J: TRBJ2-3
DNA: TGTGCCAGCAGCTGGGGGACTAGCGAGAAGACGCAGTATTTT
CDR3: CASSWGTSEKTQYF

size: .
D: .
V: TRBV10-2
J: TRBJ2-2
DNA: TGCGCCAGCCGAGTAGGAGTTTACACCGGGGAGCTGTTTTTT
CDR3: CASRVGVYTGELFF

size: .
D: .
V: TRBV6-1
J: TRBJ1-4
DNA: TGTGCCAGCAGTGAAGGTCGGGGAATTGCAACTAATGAAAAACTGTTTTTT
CDR3: CASSEGRGIATNEKLFF

size: once
D: .
V: TRBV5-4
J: TRBJ1-2
DNA: TGTGCCAGCAGCCAGGGAAATGGCTACACCTTC
CDR3: CASSQGNGYTF

size: .
D: .
V: TRBV5-6
J: TRBJ1-5
DNA: TGTGCCAGCAGTTTGAGAGGGGATGTCCGCAATCAGCCCCAGCATTTT
CDR3: CASSLRGDVRNQPQHF

size: .
D: TRBD1
V: TRBV7-2
J: TRBJ1-4
DNA: TGTGCCAGCAGCGGGACAGGGGCGTTAGAAAAACTGTTTTTT
CDR3: CASSGTGALEKLFF

size: .
D: TRBD2
V: TRBV2
J: TRBJ2-3
DNA: TGTGCCAGCAGTGAACAGGGACTAGCGGGGGCCACAAAAAACACAGATACGCAGTATTTT
CDR3: CASSEQGLAGATKNTDTQYF

size: .
D: TRBD1
V: TRBV7-9
J: TRBJ1-5
DNA: TGTGCCAGCAGTTCCCGGGGGACAGGCAATCAGCCCCAGCATTTT
CDR3: CASSSRGTGNQPQHF

size: .
D: .
V: TRBV7-9
J: TRBJ2-2
DNA: TGTGCCAGCAGCTTCGTAGGGAAGTTCGGGGAGCTGTTTTTT
CDR3: CASSFVGKFGELFF

size: .
D: .
V: TRBV11-2
J: TRBJ1-1
DNA: TGTGCCAGCAGCTTAGTTGGTGCAAACCAAGCTTTCTTT
CDR3: CASSLVGANQAFF

size: .
D: .
V: TRBV27
J: TRBJ1-1
DNA: TGTGCCAGCAGTTTTGGATTGGGCCTCGGGGCTGAAGCTTTCTTT
CDR3: CASSFGLGLGAEAFF

size: .
D: .
V: TRBV27
J: TRBJ1-1
DNA: TGTGCCAGCAAGCCCGGGACGGCGAACACTGAAGCTTTCTTT
CDR3: CASKPGTANTEAFF

size: .
D: .
V: TRBV7-9
J: TRBJ2-3
DNA: TGTGCCAGCAGCTTTGGAGATACGCAGTATTTT
CDR3: CASSFGDTQYF

size: .
D: TRBD1
V: TRBV9
J: TRBJ2-1
DNA: TGTGCCAGCAGCCCCGGGACAGTAACTGAGCAGTTCTTC
CDR3: CASSPGTVTEQFF

size: .
D: .
V: TRBV9
J: TRBJ2-3
DNA: TGTGCCAGCAGCGTAGGTGAAGGGTGGGCTAGGACAGATACGCAGTATTTT
CDR3: CASSVGEGWARTDTQYF

size: .
D: .
V: TRBV5-1
J: TRBJ1-2
DNA: TGCGCCAGCAGCAACGGACTGTTTACCACTTTTAATGGCTATGGCTACACCTTC
CDR3: CASSNGLFTTFNGYGYTF

size: .
D: TRBD2
V: TRBV6-6
J: TRBJ2-7
DNA: TGTGCCAGCAGTTACCGGGCTAGCGGGAACTACGAGCAGTACTTC
CDR3: CASSYRASGNYEQYF

size: .
D: TRBD2
V: TRBV5-1
J: TRBJ2-7
DNA: TGCGCCAGCAGCTCGGAGGGGACTACCTCATACGAGCAGTACTTC
CDR3: CASSSEGTTSYEQYF

size: .
D: TRBD1
V: TRBV6-1
J: TRBJ1-4
DNA: TGTGCCAGCAGTGAAGGGGGGACAGCGGGGGAAAAACTGTTTTTT
CDR3: CASSEGGTAGEKLFF